These 19 T cell receptor beta chains were sequenced from one sample in a study of early T cells in non-severe SARS-CoV-2 infection (dated by TCRdb to the early 2020s). Library construction relied on 5' RACE. TCRdb shows the sequencer as NextSeq 500. TCRdb reprocessing: public reads trimmed at Q25 with fastp, clones called with MiXCR, in-frame beta chains kept. A single entry per CDR3 protein holds the most common genes and DNA from its merged rows. The sample table holds around 80,000 distinct CDR3 sequences, of which less than 15% were seen once. Around 6% of the sample is taken by the ten largest. The sequencing sample was made of whole blood. These receptors came from an adult who was a healthcare worker with PCR-confirmed SARS-CoV-2 infection or an uninfected control (not recorded which).

J is TRBJ1-1 and V is TRBV6-6; D is possibly TRBD1 (6 bases). Trimming left V 6 bases short and J 1 base short, with 12 bases between. Germline values: CDR1 MNHNY, CDR2 SVGAGI (reference sequence). CDR3 length: 14 amino acids. In DNA, the CDR3 is TGTGCCAGCAGCTACAGGGAAAAGAACACTGAAGCTTTCTTT. Amino acids: CASSYREKNTEAFF.

This clonotype appeared a few times. This chain joins TRBV2 and TRBJ1-6; no firm D call. Germline V gene data show CDR1 as SNHLY and CDR2 as FYNNEI. The CDR3 spans 11 residues. Trimming removed 8 bases at V and 14 bases at J, with 13 bases between. The CDR3 nucleotides read TGTGCCAGCGGTCGTCGACTAGCCCTCCACTTT. Translating it yields CASGRRLALHF. Variable domain in full (rest from reference TRBV2 and TRBJ1-6): EPEVTQTPSHQVTQMGQEVILRCVPISNHLYFYWYRQILGQKVEFLVSFYNNEISEKSEIFDDQFSVERPDGSNFTLKIRSTKLEDSAMYFCASGRRLALHFGNGTRLTVT.

The chain carries TRBV6-1 and TRBJ1-4, with 7 bases identical to TRBD1. Germline lookup yields CDR1 MNHNS and CDR2 SASEGT. With V trimmed by 2 bases and J by 5 bases, 8 bases remained unmatched. The CDR3 runs 16 residues. This chain's CDR3 is CASSETQTGWNEKLFF. The DNA for the CDR3 is TGTGCCAGCAGTGAAACCCAGACAGGGTGGAATGAAAAACTGTTTTTT.

V and J are TRBV15 and TRBJ2-3, with TRBD2 matching over 13 bases. The CDR3 length is 18 residues. CDR1 is LNHNV, CDR2 YYDKDF, per germline (reference sequence). Losses at the gene ends were 4 bases for V and 1 base for J; bases not matched to a gene: 8. CDR3 in DNA: TGTGCCACCAGCACTACTAGGACTAGCGGGGGCCGCACAGATACGCAGTATTTT. The encoded protein is CATSTTRTSGGRTDTQYF.

V is TRBV27 and J is TRBJ2-2; 8 positions match TRBD2. The germline gives CDR1 MNHEY, CDR2 SMNVEV (reference sequence). This CDR3 comprises 15 residues. With 3 bases clipped from V and 6 bases from J, the junction kept 6 bases outside the gene matches. The CDR3 DNA sequence: TGTGCCAGCAGTTTTAGCGGGAATTTACCCGGGGAGCTGTTTTTT. Protein sequence: CASSFSGNLPGELFF.

This clonotype was seen repeatedly, ten times or more. The chain employs TRBV18 and TRBJ2-5; 8 bases fit TRBD1. The CDR3 totals 15 residues. Germline CDR1 and CDR2: KGHSH and LQKENI. The junction had 5 bases not matched to a gene; V was cut back by 1 base and J by 4 bases. CDR3 loop: CASSPLSGGGETQYF. The DNA of the CDR3 is TGTGCCAGCTCACCACTTTCAGGGGGCGGAGAGACCCAGTACTTC. Using reference TRBV18 and TRBJ2-5 for the parts outside the CDR3, the full variable domain is NAGVMQNPRHLVRRRGQEARLRCSPMKGHSHVYWYRQLPEEGLKFMVYLQKENIIDESGMPKERFSAEFPKEGPSILRIQQVVRGDSAAYFCASSPLSGGGETQYFGPGTRLLVL.

V and J are TRBV2 and TRBJ2-3, with D unresolved. CDR1 and CDR2 from the germline V gene are SNHLY and FYNNEI. CDR3 length: 12 residues. Trimming cost V 8 bases and J 2 bases, with 8 bases left between them. DNA of the CDR3: TGTGCCAGCGCAGAGGACACAGATACGCAGTATTTT. Encoded protein: CASAEDTDTQYF.

This clonotype was counted between two and nine times. The gene calls are TRBV4-1 and TRBJ2-2; no firm D call. V was clipped by 2 bases and J by 0 bases, with 4 bases between them. The germline CDR1 and CDR2 sequences are MGHRA and YSYEKL. The CDR3 loop spans 14 amino acids. The CDR3 protein is CASSQPTNTGELFF. The CDR3 DNA sequence: TGCGCCAGCAGCCAACCGACGAACACCGGGGAGCTGTTTTTT.

This sequence joins TRBV12-3 or TRBV12-4 and TRBJ1-1, with 7 bases fitting TRBD1. The CDR3 is 13 residues long. V was pared by 7 bases and J by 6 bases, with 8 bases of the junction left unmatched. In nucleotides, the CDR3 is TGTGCCAGCACCGGGACAGTGGGCTCTGAAGCTTTCTTT. Translated, it gives CASTGTVGSEAFF.

This clonotype was counted ten times or more. The chain is built from TRBV20-1 and TRBJ2-1; D not resolved. V lost 2 bases and J 1 base, leaving 12 bases between the germline ends. The CDR3 is 15 amino acids. The germline gives CDR1 DFQATT, CDR2 SNEGSKA (reference sequence). CDR3 residues: CSARSPSSSYNEQFF. CDR3 DNA sequence: TGCAGTGCTAGATCCCCTAGTTCGTCCTACAATGAGCAGTTCTTC.

In DNA form, the CDR3 reads TGTGCCAGCAGTCAACAAGGGGGGCCCTATGGCTACACCTTC. This encodes CASSQQGGPYGYTF. The chain recombines TRBV6-5 with TRBJ1-2; D might be TRBD1 (6 bases). The V end lost 5 bases, the J end lost 4 bases, and 14 bases lay between the germline ends. The CDR3 is made up of 14 amino acids. Germline assignment: CDR1 MNHEY and CDR2 SVGAGI.

This clonotype has just a few counts. The chain combines TRBV2 with TRBJ1-2; 7 bases line up with TRBD1. Looked up from germline, CDR1 is SNHLY and CDR2 is FYNNEI. J was trimmed by 2 bases and V by 2 bases; bases with no gene match: 5. The CDR3 covers 15 residues. The CDR3 spells CASSESQGGNYGYTF. The CDR3 DNA is TGTGCCAGCAGTGAATCCCAGGGGGGAAACTATGGCTACACCTTC.

This clonotype has a count of ten or more. V and J are TRBV19 and TRBJ2-6; D might be TRBD2 (5 bases). The ends were cut back, 4 bases at V and 0 bases at J, with 7 bases in the middle. Germline CDR1 is LNHDA and CDR2 is SQIVND (reference sequence). The CDR3 totals 15 residues. CDR3 DNA sequence: TGTGCCAGTAGTAGGACTCGCTCTGGGGCCAACGTCCTGACTTTC. The encoded protein is CASSRTRSGANVLTF.

There are a few counts of this clonotype. The chain links TRBV2 to TRBJ1-6; D is uncertain. There are 14 residues in the CDR3. The V gene's germline CDR1 is SNHLY and CDR2 FYNNEI. Trimming left V 4 bases short and J 8 bases short, with 12 bases between. The DNA of the CDR3 is TGTGCCAGCAGTGCCTCGCGGAAAGATTCACCCCTCCACTTT. It specifies CASSASRKDSPLHF. Full variable domain (outside the CDR3, taken from reference TRBV2 and TRBJ1-6): EPEVTQTPSHQVTQMGQEVILRCVPISNHLYFYWYRQILGQKVEFLVSFYNNEISEKSEIFDDQFSVERPDGSNFTLKIRSTKLEDSAMYFCASSASRKDSPLHFGNGTRLTVT.

With respect to this clonotype: The junction differs from germline at one of its ends, possibly a read error. The chain is built from TRBV7-2 and TRBJ2-1; 9 nucleotides match TRBD1. The CDR3 totals 16 residues. Germline V gene data show CDR1 as SGHTA and CDR2 as FQGNSA. CDR3 loop: CPSSAGQGLGYNEQFF. The CDR3 DNA reads TGTCCCAGCAGCGCCGGACAGGGGTTGGGATACAATGAGCAGTTCTTC.

This clonotype was seen repeatedly, ten times or more. The chain carries TRBV5-1 and TRBJ1-1; tentative D call: TRBD1 (5 bases). CDR1 is SGHRS and CDR2 is YFSETQ in the germline V gene. The CDR3 covers 14 residues. The V end was cut by 4 bases, the J end by 4 bases, with 14 bases between. In DNA, the CDR3 is TGCGCCAGCAGCCCCACCGGGGGGAGCACTGAAGCTTTCTTT. It is translated as CASSPTGGSTEAFF.

CDR3 DNA: TGTGCCAGCAGTGAGGGCCCGAACACCGGGGAGCTGTTTTTT. Translation gives CASSEGPNTGELFF. The chain carries TRBV6-1 and TRBJ2-2; D uncertain. The length of the CDR3 is 14 residues. Trimming took 3 bases from V and 0 from J, leaving 5 bases between them. Germline CDR1 and CDR2: MNHNS and SASEGT.

The sample holds many counts of this clonotype. The V and J genes are TRBV4-1 and TRBJ2-7; TRBD2 matches at 8 bases. V was pared by 3 bases and J by 0 bases, with 7 bases of the junction left unmatched. From germline, CDR1 is MGHRA and CDR2 YSYEKL. The CDR3 consists of 16 residues. CDR3 residues: CASSHPSGHSSYEQYF. The CDR3 DNA reads TGCGCCAGCAGCCATCCTAGCGGGCATAGCTCCTACGAGCAGTACTTC.

The CDR3 nucleotides read TGTGCCAGCAGAGTTGACAGGGACTACTCCTACGAGCAGTACTTC. Its protein product is CASRVDRDYSYEQYF. The V and J genes are TRBV2 and TRBJ2-7, with D tentatively TRBD1 or TRBD2 (7 bases each). Trimming shortened V by 6 bases and J by 0 bases, and 15 bases separated the two germline ends. CDR1 and CDR2 (germline): SNHLY, FYNNEI. This CDR3 has 15 residues.